A selection of T cell receptor beta chains follows, all from one sample in a study of T cells in Graves' hyperthyroidism and ophthalmopathy. TCRdb analysed the multiplex PCR reads with MiXCR anew, one entry per CDR3 protein. Here the sample spans about 840,000 distinct CDR3 sequences, about 38% being singletons. Source material: blood. These receptors originate from a man between 18 and 29 years old with Graves' hyperthyroidism. The CDR3 runs from the conserved cysteine through the conserved F or W. D genes are given only for firm matches. Clone size appears in some rows only: once, few, many, or a class for an expanded clone.

J | D | size | V | DNA | CDR3
TRBJ1-3 | - | few | TRBV6-5 | TGTGCCAGCAGGCCTACCGGGGGAAACACCATATATTTT | CASRPTGGNTIYF
TRBJ2-7 | - | - | TRBV7-2 | TGTGCCAGCAGCTTAGGTCATGGGCAGTACTTC | CASSLGHGQYF
TRBJ2-7 | TRBD2 | many | TRBV10-3 | TGTGCCATCAGTGGTGAGGGACTAGCGGAAAACGAGCAGTACTTC | CAISGEGLAENEQYF
TRBJ2-7 | - | - | TRBV29-1 | TGCAGCGTCCACGGGCGGGATGGGATTAGGGAGTACTTC | CSVHGRDGIREYF
TRBJ1-2 | TRBD1 | - | TRBV2 | TGTGCGTCTCAGGGGGCGTACTATGGCTACACCTTC | CASQGAYYGYTF
TRBJ1-1 | - | - | TRBV11-1 | TGTGCCAGCAGCCCCGGTGAGCGACCGATGAACACTGAAGCTTTCTTT | CASSPGERPMNTEAFF
TRBJ1-1 | - | - | TRBV4-1 | TGCGCCAGCAGCCAAGAGCAGGACACTGAAGCTTTCTTT | CASSQEQDTEAFF
TRBJ1-1 | TRBD1 | few | TRBV5-1 | TGCGCCAGCAGCCGTGGGACAGCTGAAGCTTTCTTT | CASSRGTAEAFF
TRBJ2-7 | TRBD2 | many | TRBV7-2 | TGTGCCAGCAGCCCCGGGAGGGCAGCCTACGAGCAGTACTTC | CASSPGRAAYEQYF
TRBJ1-2 | TRBD1 | - | TRBV2 | TGTGCCAGCAGGACCGGGACAGGGGATGGCTACACCTTC | CASRTGTGDGYTF
TRBJ2-7 | - | few | TRBV6-5 | TGTGCCAGCAGTACGGGACCGTGGCAGTACTTC | CASSTGPWQYF
TRBJ2-1 | - | - | TRBV2 | TGTGCCAGCAACCAGGGTCCGTCCTACAATGAGCAGTTCTTC | CASNQGPSYNEQFF
TRBJ1-1 | TRBD1 | many | TRBV10-3 | TGTGCCATCACCCCGGGACAGGGTTACACTGAAGCTTTCTTT | CAITPGQGYTEAFF
TRBJ2-2 | - | many | TRBV29-1 | TGCAGCGTTTGGGCGACAAACACCGGGGAGCTGTTTTTT | CSVWATNTGELFF
TRBJ1-5 | TRBD1 | - | TRBV10-3 | TGTGCCACCGGGACAGGGGCAGAGAGACAGCATTTT | CATGTGAERQHF
TRBJ1-6 | TRBD1 | many | TRBV2 | TGTGCCAGCAGTCTCAGGGGGGCAGGGGACAATTCACCCCTCCACTTT | CASSLRGAGDNSPLHF
TRBJ1-3 | - | - | TRBV29-1 | TGCAGCACAAACTCTGGAAACACCATATATTTT | CSTNSGNTIYF
TRBJ1-2 | TRBD1 | few | TRBV11-3 | TGTGCCAGCAGCCCGGCAGGGGGATACTATGGCTACACCTTC | CASSPAGGYYGYTF
TRBJ1-3 | - | many | TRBV2 | TGTGCCAGCAGGGCGGTCATCAGCTCTGGAAACACCATATATTTT | CASRAVISSGNTIYF
TRBJ1-4 | TRBD1 | - | TRBV20-1 | TGCAGTGCAACCGGGACAGGGGACGGAAAACTGTTTTTT | CSATGTGDGKLFF
TRBJ2-7 | TRBD2 | - | TRBV7-2 | TGTGCCAGCAGCTTAGTAGGATATAGCGGGACTGCAACCTACGAGCAGTACTTC | CASSLVGYSGTATYEQYF
TRBJ2-5 | - | few | TRBV7-8 | TGTGCCAGCAGCTTTGACGGGGGAGAGACCCAGTACTTC | CASSFDGGETQYF
TRBJ1-1 | - | - | TRBV10-3 | TGTGCCAGCAGGGCCGCGGGACACTACAGCATGAACACTGAAGCTTTCTTT | CASRAAGHYSMNTEAFF
TRBJ2-2 | - | many | TRBV11-2 | TGTGCCAGCAGCTTACGGTGGAACACCGGGGAGCTGTTTTTT | CASSLRWNTGELFF
TRBJ1-5 | - | - | TRBV2 | TGTGCCAGCTCCTCTAGGGTTTGCCACACTCATGATGCACTGTGTAGCAATCAGCCCCAGCATTTT | CASSSRVCHTHDALCSNQPQHF
TRBJ2-7 | TRBD1 | - | TRBV4-1 | TGCGCCAGCAGCCAAGCGACAGGGGGGGACTACGAGCAGTACTTC | CASSQATGGDYEQYF
TRBJ1-1 | TRBD1 | - | TRBV5-1 | TGCGCCAGCAGCCTCCTCGGACAGGGGGCTTTCACTGAAGCTTTCTTT | CASSLLGQGAFTEAFF
TRBJ2-5 | - | - | TRBV12-3/TRBV12-4 | TGTGCCAGCAGTCCCAACCCGGGCACGGAGACCCAGTACTTC | CASSPNPGTETQYF
TRBJ1-5 | - | many | TRBV2 | TGTGCCAGCAGCCCCAGGGGAGGCAATCAGCCCCAGCATTTT | CASSPRGGNQPQHF
TRBJ2-7 | TRBD1 | - | TRBV23-1 | TGCGCCAGCAGCTCAACAGGGGAGATCTACGAGCAGTACTTC | CASSSTGEIYEQYF
TRBJ1-1 | TRBD1 | - | TRBV7-2 | TGTGCCAGCAGCCTTCGGACAGGAAGGCGGTTCGGTGAAGCTTTCTTT | CASSLRTGRRFGEAFF
TRBJ2-5 | - | many | TRBV10-3 | TGTGCCATCAGTGGGACAGTCCAAGAGACCCAGTACTTC | CAISGTVQETQYF
TRBJ1-6 | TRBD1 | - | TRBV19 | TGTGCCAGTAGTGCCTCCAGGACAGGCTCCTATAATTCACCCCTCCACTTT | CASSASRTGSYNSPLHF
TRBJ1-3 | TRBD1 | - | TRBV7-9 | TGTGCCAGCAGCTTGACAGGGAACTTAGGAAACACCATATATTTT | CASSLTGNLGNTIYF
TRBJ2-7 | - | - | TRBV12-3/TRBV12-4 | TGTGCCAGCAGAGGAACAGGGTTCCACGAGCAGTACTTC | CASRGTGFHEQYF
TRBJ1-5 | - | few | TRBV20-1 | TGCAGTGCTATGAAGGGGGGAAGCAATCAGCCCCAGCATTTT | CSAMKGGSNQPQHF
TRBJ1-3 | - | - | TRBV9 | TGTGCCAGCAGCGTAGAGTCCAGCTTCTACTCTGGAAACACCATATATTTT | CASSVESSFYSGNTIYF
TRBJ1-5 | - | - | TRBV3-1 | TGTGCCAGCAGCCAAGATGCAGGGGGCAATCAGCCCCAGCATTTT | CASSQDAGGNQPQHF
TRBJ1-5 | - | - | TRBV29-1 | TGCAGCGTTGAAGGTGGCGGGGTGGTAGAGACCCAGCATTTT | CSVEGGGVVETQHF
TRBJ2-7 | - | many | TRBV2 | TGTGCCAGCAGCTGGACAGTCATGCACTACGAGCAGTACTTC | CASSWTVMHYEQYF
TRBJ2-3 | - | - | TRBV7-7 | TGTGCTAGCAGCTTAGGACCGCCCAACACAGATACGCAGTATTTT | CASSLGPPNTDTQYF
TRBJ2-7 | - | few | TRBV20-1 | TGCAGTGCTAGTGAGGTAGGGAGTGTCTACGAGCAGTACTTC | CSASEVGSVYEQYF
TRBJ1-5 | - | few | TRBV4-1 | TGCGCCAGCAGCCAAGATGCGGAAGGGAACCAGCCCCAGCATTTT | CASSQDAEGNQPQHF
TRBJ2-5 | - | - | TRBV6-5 | TGTGCCAGCAGCCGAGGGGTAGCTCTCCCCCAAGAGACCCAGTACTTC | CASSRGVALPQETQYF
TRBJ1-1 | TRBD1 | - | TRBV19 | TGTGCCAGTAGGTTAGTTCGGACAGGCACGGACACTGAAGCTTTCTTT | CASRLVRTGTDTEAFF
TRBJ2-7 | - | few | TRBV7-2 | TGTGCCAGCAGCTTAGGGGTTGGACATCTCTACGAGCAGTACTTC | CASSLGVGHLYEQYF
TRBJ1-2 | - | many | TRBV20-1 | TGCAGTGCTTCCCTCCCCTTTGGCTATGGCTACACCTTC | CSASLPFGYGYTF
TRBJ1-3 | TRBD1 | - | TRBV10-3 | TGTGCCAGCAGGTTGGACAGGCTCCCTGGAAACACCATATATTTT | CASRLDRLPGNTIYF
TRBJ2-7 | TRBD1 | few | TRBV7-9 | TGTGCCAGCAGCTCCGGGGGTGGGGACAGGTTTATGGAGCAGTACTTC | CASSSGGGDRFMEQYF
TRBJ2-7 | - | many | TRBV29-1 | TGCAGCGTTGACATCGGGGGCTACGAGCAGTACTTC | CSVDIGGYEQYF
TRBJ2-5 | - | - | TRBV10-3 | TGTGCCTGCAGCCCCCTCGGAGAGACCCAGTACTTC | CACSPLGETQYF
TRBJ1-5 | TRBD1 | - | TRBV2 | TGTGCCAGCAGGGGGACAGCCTGGGATCAGCCCCAGCATTTT | CASRGTAWDQPQHF
TRBJ2-3 | - | - | TRBV10-3 | TGTGCCAGCAGTTACGAAAAGCGGCCCCTCACAGATACGCAGTATTTT | CASSYEKRPLTDTQYF
TRBJ2-7 | TRBD1 | - | TRBV7-2 | TGCGCCAGCAGCCAGGCGGAGACAGGGCGGGACGAGCAGTACTTC | CASSQAETGRDEQYF